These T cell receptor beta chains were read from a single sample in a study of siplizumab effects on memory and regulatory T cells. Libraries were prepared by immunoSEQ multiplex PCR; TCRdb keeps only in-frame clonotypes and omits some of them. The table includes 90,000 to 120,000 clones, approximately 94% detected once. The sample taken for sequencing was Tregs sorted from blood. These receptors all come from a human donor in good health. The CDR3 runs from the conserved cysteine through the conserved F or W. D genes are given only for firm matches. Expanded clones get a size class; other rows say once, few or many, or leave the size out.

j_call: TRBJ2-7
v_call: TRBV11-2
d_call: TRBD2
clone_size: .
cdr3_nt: TGTGCCAGCAGCTCGACTAGCGGGAGAGTCGAGCAGTACTTC
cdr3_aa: CASSSTSGRVEQYF

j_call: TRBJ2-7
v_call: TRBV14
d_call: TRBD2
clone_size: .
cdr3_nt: TGTGCCAGCAGCCAGGTAGCGGGATTTACCTACGAGCAGTACTTC
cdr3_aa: CASSQVAGFTYEQYF

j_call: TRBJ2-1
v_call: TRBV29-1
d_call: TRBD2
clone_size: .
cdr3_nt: TGCAGCGTTGTTCGCCTAGCGGGGAACAATGAGCAGTTCTTC
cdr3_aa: CSVVRLAGNNEQFF

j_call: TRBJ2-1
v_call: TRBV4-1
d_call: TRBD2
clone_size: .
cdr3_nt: TGCGCCAGCAGCCAAGGGGGCGGGAGAGCCACGAATGAGCAGTTCTTC
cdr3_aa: CASSQGGGRATNEQFF

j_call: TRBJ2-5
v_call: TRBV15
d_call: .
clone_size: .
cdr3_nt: TGTGCCACCACCGATGGCCCGGGGACCCAGTACTTC
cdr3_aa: CATTDGPGTQYF

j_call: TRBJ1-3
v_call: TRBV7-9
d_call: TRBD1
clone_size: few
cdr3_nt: TGTGCCAGCAGCCAGGGAGGAGGGGGCGCCAGGTCTGGAAACACCATATATTTT
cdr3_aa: CASSQGGGGARSGNTIYF

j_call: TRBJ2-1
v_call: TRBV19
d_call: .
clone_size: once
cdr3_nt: TGTGCCAGTAGTACTCCATCATCCACTTACTTTGACAATGAGCAGTTCTTC
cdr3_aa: CASSTPSSTYFDNEQFF

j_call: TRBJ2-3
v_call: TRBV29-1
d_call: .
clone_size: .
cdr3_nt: TGCAGCTCCAAAAGGTTGGGCGGTACGCAGTATTTT
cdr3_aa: CSSKRLGGTQYF

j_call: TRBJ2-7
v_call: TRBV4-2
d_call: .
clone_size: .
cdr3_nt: TGTGCCAGCAGCCAAGAACGAGTGGCATACGAGCAGTACTTC
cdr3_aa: CASSQERVAYEQYF

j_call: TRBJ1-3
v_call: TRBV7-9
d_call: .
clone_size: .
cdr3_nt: TGTGCCAGCAGCCGGACAGCCTCTGGAAACACCATATATTTT
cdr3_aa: CASSRTASGNTIYF

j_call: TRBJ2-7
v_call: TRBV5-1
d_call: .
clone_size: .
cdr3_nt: TGCGCCAGCAGGAGGGGGTACGAGCAGTACTTC
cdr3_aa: CASRRGYEQYF

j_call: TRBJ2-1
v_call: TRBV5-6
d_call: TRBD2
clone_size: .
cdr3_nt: TGTGCCAGCAGCTTACCCCTTAGCGGGAAAAATGAGCAGTTCTTC
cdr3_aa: CASSLPLSGKNEQFF

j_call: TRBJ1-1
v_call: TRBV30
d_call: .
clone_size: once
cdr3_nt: TGTGCCTGGAGTGTAATAATATGGGGGATGAACACTGAAGCTTTCTTT
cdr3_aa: CAWSVIIWGMNTEAFF

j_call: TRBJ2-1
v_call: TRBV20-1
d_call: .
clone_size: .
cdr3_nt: TGCAGTGCTATCCTTAATGAGCAGTTCTTC
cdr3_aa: CSAILNEQFF

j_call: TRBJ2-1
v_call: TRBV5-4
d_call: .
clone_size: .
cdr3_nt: TGTGCCAGCAGCTTGGGGGGCCGATCGTTCTACAATGAGCAGTTCTTC
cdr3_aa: CASSLGGRSFYNEQFF

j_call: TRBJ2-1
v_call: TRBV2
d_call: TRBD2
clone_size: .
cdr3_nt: TGTGCCAGCAGTGACAAGCGGGAGGGCCACAATGAGCAGTTCTTC
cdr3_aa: CASSDKREGHNEQFF

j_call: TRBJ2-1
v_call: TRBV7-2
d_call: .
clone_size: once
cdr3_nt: TGTGCCAGCAGCGGGACAAATGAGCAGTTCTTC
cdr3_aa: CASSGTNEQFF